This T cell receptor (beta chain) was obtained from a study of PD-L1 blockade in urothelial cancer. Study-level information: Study patients had been treated with 0 to 3 previous chemotherapy regimens. Blood samples had a median of 141,255 T cells.

Time point indicated: peripheral blood 6 weeks after treatment start. Regarding this clone: Its specificity is not known.

Libraries were prepared by immunoSEQ multiplex PCR; TCRdb keeps only in-frame clonotypes and omits some of them. The table shows about 91,000 clones, with around four fifths occurring only once. Study-wide findings and caveats: Tumor-associated clones in blood expanded more at 3 weeks in durable-benefit patients.

This material consisted of PBMCs, taken around atezolizumab (anti-PD-L1) treatment. The TCR sequence derives from a man between 65 and 85 years old with urothelial cancer.

The CDR3 DNA is TGTGCCAGCAGCTTAGCCTACCAAGAGACCCAGTACTTC. Protein: CASSLAYQETQYF. The chain recombines TRBV7-2 with TRBJ2-5, with unresolved D. CDR3 size: 13 residues. V lost 0 bases, J lost 0 bases, and 2 bases lay in between. CDR1 and CDR2 (germline): SGHTA, FQGNSA.